This T cell receptor (beta chain) derives from a study of T-cell reconstitution after alpha-beta-depleted transplantation in children. Germline CDR1 SGHKS, CDR2 YYEKEE (reference sequence). V was clipped by 2 bases and J by 3 bases, with 12 bases between them. The CDR3 is made up of 14 amino acids. This clonotype was seen at least ten times. Its antigen is still unknown. Unique molecular identifiers were used to barcode this TCRbeta library. TCRdb reprocessed the PCR reads via MiXCR and lists one record per CDR3 protein. The sample holds roughly 280,000 distinct CDR3 sequences; about 9.9% are singletons and the top ten take 23%. Study results and caveats: Once a year had passed after transplant, T-cell counts and diversity came mostly from newly produced T cells. Approximately two months post-transplant, alpha-beta T cells reportedly originated from several hundred expanded graft clones. Some patients showed high day-60 TCRbeta diversity, which derived from surviving recipient T cells and thymic progenitors.

The sample was peripheral blood, taken 180 days after TCRalphabeta/CD19-depleted stem cell transplant. The sequence came from a male patient aged 2-10 years who had a stem cell transplant for chronic granulomatous disease, so the T cells may come from the graft donor. V usage is TRBV5-5 and J usage is TRBJ2-7; tentatively, D is TRBD1 (6 bases). CDR3 DNA: TGTGCCAGCAGCTTTGACAGGCGCGGCTACGAGCAGTACTTC. Amino acids: CASSFDRRGYEQYF.